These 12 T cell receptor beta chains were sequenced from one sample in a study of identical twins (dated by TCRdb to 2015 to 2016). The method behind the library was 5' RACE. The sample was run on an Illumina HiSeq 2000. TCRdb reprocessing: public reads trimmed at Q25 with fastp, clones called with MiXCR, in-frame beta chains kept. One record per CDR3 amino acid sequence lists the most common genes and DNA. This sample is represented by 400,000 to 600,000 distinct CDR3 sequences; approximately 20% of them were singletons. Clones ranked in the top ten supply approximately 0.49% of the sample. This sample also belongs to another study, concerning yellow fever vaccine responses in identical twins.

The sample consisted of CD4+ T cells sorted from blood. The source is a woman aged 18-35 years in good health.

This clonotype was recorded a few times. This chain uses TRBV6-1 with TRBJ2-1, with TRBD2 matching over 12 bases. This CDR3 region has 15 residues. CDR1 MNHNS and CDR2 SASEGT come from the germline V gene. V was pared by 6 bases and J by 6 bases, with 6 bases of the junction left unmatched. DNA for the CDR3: TGTGCCAGCAGCACGACGACTAGCGGGAGCAATGAGCAGTTCTTC. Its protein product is CASSTTTSGSNEQFF.

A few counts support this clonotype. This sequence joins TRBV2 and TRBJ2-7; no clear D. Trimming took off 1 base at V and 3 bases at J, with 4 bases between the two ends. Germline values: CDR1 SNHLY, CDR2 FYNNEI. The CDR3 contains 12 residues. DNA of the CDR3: TGTGCCAGCAGTGAAGACATCTACGAGCAGTACTTC. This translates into CASSEDIYEQYF.

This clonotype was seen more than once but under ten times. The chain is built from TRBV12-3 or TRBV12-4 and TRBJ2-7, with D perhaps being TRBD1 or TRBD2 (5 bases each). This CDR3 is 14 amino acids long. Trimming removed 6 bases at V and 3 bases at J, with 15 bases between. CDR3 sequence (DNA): TGTGCCAGCAGCGGGGTGGGGGTACACTACGAGCAGTACTTC. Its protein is CASSGVGVHYEQYF.

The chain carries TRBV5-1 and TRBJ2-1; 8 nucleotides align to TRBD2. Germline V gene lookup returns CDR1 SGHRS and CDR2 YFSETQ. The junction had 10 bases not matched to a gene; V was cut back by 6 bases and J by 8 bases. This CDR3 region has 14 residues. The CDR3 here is CASTLAGSSYEQFF. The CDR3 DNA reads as TGCGCCAGCACCTTAGCGGGGAGTAGTTATGAGCAGTTCTTC.

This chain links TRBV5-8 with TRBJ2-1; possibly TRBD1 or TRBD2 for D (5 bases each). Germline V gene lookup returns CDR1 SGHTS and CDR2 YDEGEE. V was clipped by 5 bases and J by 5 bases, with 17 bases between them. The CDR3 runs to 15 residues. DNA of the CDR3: TGTGCCAGCAGACTAGACAGAAACTTTCACAATGAGCAGTTCTTC. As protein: CASRLDRNFHNEQFF.

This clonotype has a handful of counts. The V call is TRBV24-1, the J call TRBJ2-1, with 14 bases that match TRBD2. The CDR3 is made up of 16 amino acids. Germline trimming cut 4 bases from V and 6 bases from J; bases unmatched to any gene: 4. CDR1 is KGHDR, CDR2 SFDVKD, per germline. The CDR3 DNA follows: TGTGCCACCAGTGACCGGGGGACTAGCGGGAGCAATGAGCAGTTCTTC. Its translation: CATSDRGTSGSNEQFF.

As DNA, the CDR3 is TGCAGTGCTAGGGAGTCCTTTAGGTCTGGGGCCAACGTCCTGACTTTC. Protein sequence: CSARESFRSGANVLTF. The chain couples TRBV20-1 to TRBJ2-6, with no clear D. V was pared by 3 bases and J by 1 base, with 13 bases between. The CDR3 extends over 16 amino acids. Germline assignment: CDR1 DFQATT and CDR2 SNEGSKA (reference sequence).

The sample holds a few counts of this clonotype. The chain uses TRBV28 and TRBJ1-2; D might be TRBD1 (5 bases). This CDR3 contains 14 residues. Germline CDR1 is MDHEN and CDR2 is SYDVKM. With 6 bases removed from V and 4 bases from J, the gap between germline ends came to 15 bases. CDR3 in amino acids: CASRDTQRGYGYTF. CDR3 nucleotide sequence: TGTGCCAGCAGGGACACCCAGCGGGGCTATGGCTACACCTTC.

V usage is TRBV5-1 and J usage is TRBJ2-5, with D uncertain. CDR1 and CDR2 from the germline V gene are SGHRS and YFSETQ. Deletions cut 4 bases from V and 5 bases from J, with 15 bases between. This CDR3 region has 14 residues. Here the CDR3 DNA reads TGCGCCAGCAGCCCTTATAGGGCTCGCGAGACCCAGTACTTC. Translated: CASSPYRARETQYF. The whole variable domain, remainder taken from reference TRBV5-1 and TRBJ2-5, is KAGVTQTPRYLIKTRGQQVTLSCSPISGHRSVSWYQQTPGQGLQFLFEYFSETQRNKGNFPGRFSGRQFSNSRSEMNVSTLELGDSALYLCASSPYRARETQYFGPGTRLLVL.

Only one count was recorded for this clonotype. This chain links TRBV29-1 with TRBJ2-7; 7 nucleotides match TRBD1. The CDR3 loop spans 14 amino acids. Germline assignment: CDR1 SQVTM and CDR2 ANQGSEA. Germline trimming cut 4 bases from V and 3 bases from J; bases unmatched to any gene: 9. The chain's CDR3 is CSVVTQTGYYEQYF. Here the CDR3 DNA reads TGCAGCGTTGTCACCCAGACAGGGTACTACGAGCAGTACTTC.

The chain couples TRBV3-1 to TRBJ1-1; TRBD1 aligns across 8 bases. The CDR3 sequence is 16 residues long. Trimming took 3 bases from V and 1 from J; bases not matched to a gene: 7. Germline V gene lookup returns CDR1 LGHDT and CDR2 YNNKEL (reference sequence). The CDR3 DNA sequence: TGTGCCAGCAGCCATGCGACAGGGGCCCCGAACACTGAAGCTTTCTTT. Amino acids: CASSHATGAPNTEAFF.

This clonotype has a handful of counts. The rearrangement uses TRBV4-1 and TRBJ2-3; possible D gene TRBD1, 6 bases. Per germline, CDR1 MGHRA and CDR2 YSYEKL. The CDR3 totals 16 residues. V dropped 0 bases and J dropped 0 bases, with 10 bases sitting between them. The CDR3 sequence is CASSQDETGSTDTQYF. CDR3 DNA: TGCGCCAGCAGCCAAGATGAAACAGGGAGCACAGATACGCAGTATTTT.